Described below is a single T cell receptor (beta chain) sequence and its context. Its antigen is unidentified. These data belong to a study of shared clonotypes between healthy human individuals. This was a deep-level run. Profiled with immunoSEQ multiplex PCR; TCRdb holds only in-frame clones, not every one. Here the sample spans about 2.1 million clones, about 92% being singletons. General study findings and limits: Among non-shared clonotypes, generation probabilities were lower than among those shared by all four donors.

Naive CD8 cells, CD45RO-negative and positively selected for CCR7, excluded terminally differentiated effector memory CD45RA+ cells. Donors were healthy HIV-negative adults without recently reported acute infections or vaccinations. The origin of this receptor is a man between 18 and 35 years old in good health. Some clones in this sample may be carry-over from other donors' samples. The sample consisted of naive CD8+ T cells from PBMCs.

The CDR3 bases are TGTGCCAGCAGCTTAGGCCGACAGGACTACGAGCAGTACTTC. It translates to CASSLGRQDYEQYF. The V and J genes are TRBV13 and TRBJ2-7; weak D call: TRBD1 (6 bases). The CDR3 is made up of 14 amino acids. The germline V and J ends were trimmed by 0 bases and 3 bases, with 9 bases remaining between them. Germline CDR1 reads PRHDT; CDR2 reads FYEKMQ (reference sequence).